This T cell receptor beta chain is drawn from a study of cytomegalovirus exposure and HLA in healthy donors. Study-wide context: Of several hundred genotyped donors, about 80% clustered with self-reported Caucasian donors.

In the PCR, 60 Vbeta and 13 Jbeta primers were used. Only in-frame clones appear in the TCRdb table, and some are missing; sequencing was by immunoSEQ multiplex PCR. Of about 95,000 clones detected, approximately 80% appear once; the ten largest clones hold 3% to 4%. This CDR3 comprises 14 residues. V shed 5 bases and J shed 4 bases, with 14 bases lying between them. Germline V gives CDR1 WNHNN, CDR2 SYGVQD (reference sequence). The V call is TRBV10-1, the J call TRBJ2-5, with D possibly TRBD1 on 5 matching bases. Sequenced input: PBMCs. This TCR was recovered from a man aged 25 to 45 in good health and CMV-seropositive. CDR3 loop: CASSPTGAVETQYF. DNA of the CDR3: TGCGCCAGCAGTCCCACTGGGGCAGTAGAGACCCAGTACTTC.